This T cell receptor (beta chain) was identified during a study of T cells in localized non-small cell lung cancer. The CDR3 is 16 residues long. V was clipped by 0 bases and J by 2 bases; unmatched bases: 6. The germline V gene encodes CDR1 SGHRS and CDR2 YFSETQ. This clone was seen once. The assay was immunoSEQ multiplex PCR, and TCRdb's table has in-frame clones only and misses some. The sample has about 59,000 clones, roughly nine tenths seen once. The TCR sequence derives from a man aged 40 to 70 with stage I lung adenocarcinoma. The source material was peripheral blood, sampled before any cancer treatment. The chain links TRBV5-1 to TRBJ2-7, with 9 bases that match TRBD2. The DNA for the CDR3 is TGCGCCAGCAGCTTGGTTGGGGCGGGAGGGCCCTACGAGCAGTACTTC. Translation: CASSLVGAGGPYEQYF.